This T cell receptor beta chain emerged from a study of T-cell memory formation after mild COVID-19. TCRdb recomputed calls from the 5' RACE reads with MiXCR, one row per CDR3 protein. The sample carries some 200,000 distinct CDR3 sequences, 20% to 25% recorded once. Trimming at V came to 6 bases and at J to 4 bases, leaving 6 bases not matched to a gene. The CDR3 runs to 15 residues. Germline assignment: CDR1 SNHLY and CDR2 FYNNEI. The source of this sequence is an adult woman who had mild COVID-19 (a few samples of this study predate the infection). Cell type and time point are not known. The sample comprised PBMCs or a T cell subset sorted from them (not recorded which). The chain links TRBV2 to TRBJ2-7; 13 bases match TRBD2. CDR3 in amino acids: CASSEGLAGTYEQYF. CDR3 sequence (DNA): TGTGCCAGCAGCGAGGGACTAGCGGGAACGTACGAGCAGTACTTC.